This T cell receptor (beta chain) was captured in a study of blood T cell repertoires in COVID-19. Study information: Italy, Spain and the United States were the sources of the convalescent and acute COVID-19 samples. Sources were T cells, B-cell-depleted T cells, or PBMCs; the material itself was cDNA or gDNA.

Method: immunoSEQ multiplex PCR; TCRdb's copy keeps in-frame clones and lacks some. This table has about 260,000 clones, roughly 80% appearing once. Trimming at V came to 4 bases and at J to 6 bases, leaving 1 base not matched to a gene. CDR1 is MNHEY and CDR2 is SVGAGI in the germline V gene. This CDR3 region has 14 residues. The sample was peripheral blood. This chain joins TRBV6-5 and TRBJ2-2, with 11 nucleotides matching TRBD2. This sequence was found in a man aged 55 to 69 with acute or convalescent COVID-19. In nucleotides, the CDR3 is TGTGCCAGCAGTTGGACTAGCGGGTCCGGGGAGCTGTTTTTT. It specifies CASSWTSGSGELFF.